This T cell receptor (beta chain) was documented in a study of OX40 agonist ivuxolimab in advanced cancers. Looking at the study overall: Treatment received earlier with anti-PD-1, anti-PD-L1 or anti-CTLA-4 agents was allowed, and 40% had some.

Whole-study findings and limits: Antigen specificity was not determined for the expanded peripheral T cells.

The CDR3 loop spans 16 amino acids. The germline gives CDR1 GTSNPN, CDR2 SVGIG (reference sequence). V lost 1 base and J lost 0; bases outside the gene matches: 7. For this clone: Its antigen is not identified.

Sequencing was performed with immunoSEQ multiplex PCR; in TCRdb, only in-frame clones are kept and a portion is missing. Here the sample spans fewer than 95,000 clones, around 90% being singletons. Sequenced material: CD4+ or CD8+ T cells sorted from blood, taken in a trial of the OX40 agonist ivuxolimab. The sequence came from an adult with an advanced solid tumor such as melanoma, head and neck, liver or kidney cancer. V usage is TRBV30 and J usage is TRBJ2-7, with 9 bases aligning to TRBD2. The CDR3 protein is CAWSELAGIGSYEQYF. The CDR3 coding sequence is TGTGCCTGGAGTGAACTAGCGGGCATCGGCTCCTACGAGCAGTACTTC.